Presented here are 8 T cell receptor beta chains from one specimen sequenced in a study of technical replicates of blood from four donors. Only in-frame clones appear in the TCRdb table, and some are missing; sequencing was by immunoSEQ multiplex PCR. The table records approximately 73,000 clones, 85% to 95% of them present only once. Sequencing input: T cells isolated from PBMCs. These receptors were taken from a human donor in good health.

This rearrangement joins TRBV7-3 to TRBJ2-1; 12 nucleotides match TRBD2. Looked up from germline, CDR1 is SGHTA and CDR2 is FQGTGA. This CDR3 has 16 amino acids. Losses at the gene ends were 3 bases for V and 4 bases for J; bases not matched to a gene: 4. This chain's CDR3 is CASSFGLAGMYNEQFF. The CDR3, as DNA: TGTGCCAGCAGCTTCGGACTAGCGGGAATGTACAATGAGCAGTTCTTC.

The rearrangement links TRBV11-1 to TRBJ2-7, with TRBD1 as a possible D gene (6 bases). Germline assignment: CDR1 SGHAT and CDR2 FQDESV (reference sequence). The ends were cut back, 7 bases at V and 4 bases at J, with 17 bases in the middle. This CDR3 contains 14 residues. For the CDR3, the DNA is TGTGCCAGCACAAAGGGACATCCCGATTACGAGCAGTACTTC. Translating gives CASTKGHPDYEQYF.

The chain has TRBV6-5 and TRBJ1-2; 7 bases match TRBD1. With V trimmed by 5 bases and J by 6 bases, 6 bases remained unmatched. Per the germline V gene, CDR1 is MNHEY and CDR2 is SVGAGI. This CDR3 has 13 amino acids. CDR3: CASSTTGWDGYTF. CDR3 in DNA: TGTGCCAGCAGTACGACAGGGTGGGATGGCTACACCTTC.

The CDR3 sequence: CASTVDSFNEKLFF. The CDR3 nucleotides are TGTGCCAGCACCGTGGACAGCTTTAATGAAAAACTGTTTTTT. V and J are TRBV2 and TRBJ1-4, with a weak D call TRBD1 (6 bases). The CDR3 runs to 14 residues. CDR1 is SNHLY, CDR2 FYNNEI, per germline. The ends were cut back, 7 bases at V and 4 bases at J, with 13 bases in the middle.

The chain employs TRBV7-8 and TRBJ2-2; 8 nucleotides align to TRBD2. This CDR3 region has 15 residues. Germline trimming cut 5 bases from V and 3 bases from J; bases unmatched to any gene: 5. Germline assignment: CDR1 SGHVS and CDR2 FQNEAQ. The chain's CDR3 is CASSPNSGDTGELFF. The DNA of the CDR3 is TGTGCCAGCAGCCCCAATAGCGGGGACACCGGGGAGCTGTTTTTT.

The V call is TRBV29-1, the J call TRBJ1-1; no reliable D call. The CDR3 contains 12 residues. Germline V gene data show CDR1 as SQVTM and CDR2 as ANQGSEA. Trimming shortened V by 3 bases and J by 5 bases, and 10 bases separated the two germline ends. CDR3: CSVEVSGTEAFF. The CDR3 DNA is TGCAGCGTTGAGGTGTCGGGGACTGAAGCTTTCTTT.

The V and J genes are TRBV4-1 and TRBJ2-3; 10 bases line up with TRBD2. Per germline, CDR1 MGHRA and CDR2 YSYEKL. This CDR3 has 15 amino acids. Trimming cost V 1 base and J 5 bases; bases outside gene matches: 3. The CDR3 DNA reads TGCGCCAGCAGCCAAGTGGCTAGCGGGAGAGATACGCAGTATTTT. This translates into CASSQVASGRDTQYF.

This clone was seen once. The chain has TRBV29-1 and TRBJ2-7; D remains ambiguous. CDR1 and CDR2 (germline): SQVTM, ANQGSEA. The V gene lost 1 base and the J gene lost 3 bases, with 10 bases spanning the gap. The CDR3 has 13 residues. The CDR3 DNA is TGCAGCGTTGAAGCGGAACAGAGCTACGAGCAGTACTTC. This encodes CSVEAEQSYEQYF.